A single sample gave rise to the 16 T cell receptor beta chains below, sequenced in a study of cytomegalovirus exposure and HLA in healthy donors. The PCR contained 60 Vbeta and 13 Jbeta primers. Data came from immunoSEQ multiplex PCR; TCRdb stores just in-frame clones and leaves some out. The table lists around 180,000 clones, about four fifths of them singletons, with more than 1.5% in the top ten. Input material: PBMCs. The receptors shown here come from a man younger than 35 in good health and CMV-seronegative.

This chain links TRBV15 with TRBJ1-2, with D perhaps TRBD1 (6 bases). The V gene lost 4 bases and the J gene lost 6 bases, with 21 bases spanning the gap. Germline V gene sequence: CDR1 LNHNV, CDR2 YYDKDF (reference sequence). The CDR3 extends over 16 amino acids. The chain's CDR3 is CATSIIPDRSLDGYTF. Here the CDR3 DNA reads TGTGCCACCAGCATCATTCCGGACAGATCACTAGATGGCTACACCTTC.

This clone has more than one count but fewer than ten. This chain connects TRBV7-3 to TRBJ2-2, with 8 bases that match TRBD2. The CDR3 runs 16 residues. V lost 4 bases to trimming and J lost 4 bases; unmatched junction nucleotides: 8. The V gene's germline CDR1 is SGHTA and CDR2 FQGTGA. The CDR3 region has the DNA TGTGCCAGCAGCTCCTCTGCGGGGGGCGGCACCGGGGAGCTGTTTTTT. Encoded protein: CASSSSAGGGTGELFF.

J is TRBJ2-5 and V is TRBV19, with a possible D match to TRBD1 (5 bases). Deletions cut 5 bases from V and 1 base from J, with 11 bases between. Germline-derived CDR1 and CDR2 are LNHDA and SQIVND (reference sequence). This CDR3 comprises 14 residues. CDR3 DNA: TGTGCCAGTAGTTCCCAGGGCCGCCAAGAGACCCAGTACTTC. It encodes CASSSQGRQETQYF.

This chain uses TRBV6-5 with TRBJ1-5, with 8 bases that match TRBD1. J gave up 6 bases and V 7 bases, and 8 bases lay outside the gene matches. This CDR3 region has 14 residues. Germline V gene lookup returns CDR1 MNHEY and CDR2 SVGAGI. The CDR3 protein is CASIQGALGQPQHF. The DNA for the CDR3 is TGTGCCAGCATTCAGGGGGCGTTAGGTCAGCCCCAGCATTTT.

In DNA form, the CDR3 reads TGTGCCAGCAGTGACCGACAGGGCTATGGCTACACCTTC. This translates into CASSDRQGYGYTF. The chain has TRBV6-1 and TRBJ1-2; TRBD1 aligns across 7 bases. Germline loops: CDR1 MNHNS, CDR2 SASEGT. The trim removed 3 bases at V and 4 bases at J, leaving 2 bases unmatched. The CDR3 runs 13 residues.

This clone was counted a few times. Compared with germline, one end of the junction differs, possibly owing to a read error. J is TRBJ2-1 and V is TRBV5-4; 9 bases are shared with TRBD1. Germline CDR1 SGHNT, CDR2 YYREEE (reference sequence). CDR3 size: 16 residues. The CDR3 loop is CASSQETGGSYNEQFF. As DNA, the CDR3 is TGCGCCAGCAGCCAAGAGACAGGGGGCTCCTACAATGAGCAGTTCTTC.

This chain joins TRBV19 and TRBJ1-6; D remains unclear. This CDR3 has 12 amino acids. The ends were cut back, 3 bases at V and 6 bases at J, with 3 bases in the middle. Per germline, CDR1 LNHDA and CDR2 SQIVND (reference sequence). The CDR3 DNA is TGTGCCAGTAGTATCGTTAATTCACCCCTCCACTTT. Its protein product is CASSIVNSPLHF. Supplemented by reference TRBV19 and TRBJ1-6, the full variable domain reads DGGITQSPKYLFRKEGQNVTLSCEQNLNHDAMYWYRQDPGQGLRLIYYSQIVNDFQKGDIAEGYSVSREKKESFPLTVTSAQKNPTAFYLCASSIVNSPLHFGNGTRLTVT.

This sequence joins TRBV9 and TRBJ2-7; perhaps TRBD2 as D (5 bases). Trimming removed 4 bases from V and 6 bases from J, with 20 bases in between. This CDR3 comprises 15 residues. Germline values: CDR1 SGDLS, CDR2 YYNGEE. In DNA, the CDR3 is TGTGCCAGCAGCACCGGCCCATCGCTAGCTACCGAGCAGTACTTC. It codes for CASSTGPSLATEQYF.

The rearrangement joins TRBV6-1 to TRBJ2-1; possible D gene TRBD1, 5 bases. Trimming stripped 5 bases from V and 3 bases from J, with 14 bases between. Germline V gene lookup returns CDR1 MNHNS and CDR2 SASEGT. The CDR3 spans 15 residues. CDR3 DNA: TGTGCCAGCAGTCCTGACAGATTCGTCTACAATGAGCAGTTCTTC. Encoded protein: CASSPDRFVYNEQFF.

In DNA form, the CDR3 reads TGCGCCAGCAGCTTGGGGACAGCCAGTAATCAAGAGACCCAGTACTTC. Amino acids: CASSLGTASNQETQYF. This rearrangement joins TRBV5-1 to TRBJ2-5; D may be TRBD1 (6 bases). The germline V and J ends were trimmed by 0 bases and 2 bases, with 14 bases remaining between them. Germline CDR1 reads SGHRS; CDR2 reads YFSETQ. The CDR3 sequence is 16 residues long.

The CDR3: CASSTTQETQYF. The CDR3, as DNA: TGTGCCAGTAGTACCACACAAGAGACCCAGTACTTC. The V call is TRBV19, the J call TRBJ2-5; no reliable D call. Germline V lookup: CDR1 LNHDA, CDR2 SQIVND (reference sequence). The V end lost 4 bases, the J end lost 2 bases, and 5 bases lay between the germline ends. The CDR3 runs 12 residues.

The chain uses TRBV19 and TRBJ2-7; D may be TRBD1 (6 bases). V lost 9 bases to trimming and J lost 6 bases, with 9 bases between them. This CDR3 is built from 10 residues. Germline CDR1 reads LNHDA; CDR2 reads SQIVND (reference sequence). The DNA for the CDR3 is TGTGCCAGAATCAGGGGCGAGCAGTACTTC. As protein: CARIRGEQYF. Filled out from reference TRBV19 and TRBJ2-7, the complete variable domain reads DGGITQSPKYLFRKEGQNVTLSCEQNLNHDAMYWYRQDPGQGLRLIYYSQIVNDFQKGDIAEGYSVSREKKESFPLTVTSAQKNPTAFYLCARIRGEQYFGPGTRLTVT.

The chain combines TRBV9 with TRBJ2-3; D possibly corresponds to TRBD1 (6 bases). CDR3 length equals 17 residues. The germline V and J ends were trimmed by 0 bases and 0 bases, with 14 bases remaining between them. CDR1 and CDR2 (germline): SGDLS, YYNGEE. The CDR3 spells CASSVAPGRGSTDTQYF. The CDR3 DNA follows: TGTGCCAGCAGCGTAGCTCCGGGCAGGGGAAGCACAGATACGCAGTATTTT.

The gene calls are TRBV5-6 and TRBJ1-5, with D perhaps TRBD1 (5 bases). This CDR3 is 14 amino acids long. CDR1 and CDR2 (germline): SGHDT, YYEEEE. Trimming pared 6 bases from V and 1 base from J, leaving 11 bases between. As DNA, the CDR3 is TGTGCCAGCACAGCAGGGTTGAGCAATCAGCCCCAGCATTTT. Translating gives CASTAGLSNQPQHF. Full variable domain (outside the CDR3, taken from reference TRBV5-6 and TRBJ1-5): DAGVTQSPTHLIKTRGQQVTLRCSPKSGHDTVSWYQQALGQGPQFIFQYYEEEERQRGNFPDRFSGHQFPNYSSELNVNALLLGDSALYLCASTAGLSNQPQHFGDGTRLSIL.

The chain uses TRBV19 and TRBJ2-1; 9 bases are a match to TRBD1. Trimming took 6 bases from V and 3 from J; bases not matched to a gene: 6. This CDR3 region has 15 residues. Germline CDR1 is LNHDA and CDR2 is SQIVND (reference sequence). The CDR3 coding sequence is TGTGCCAGTAGAAGGGACAGGGTACTCTACAATGAGCAGTTCTTC. It translates to CASRRDRVLYNEQFF.

The gene calls are TRBV4-1 and TRBJ2-6; unclear D gene. CDR3 length: 16 residues. The V end lost 1 base, the J end lost 0 bases, and 7 bases lay between the germline ends. Germline V gives CDR1 MGHRA, CDR2 YSYEKL. CDR3: CASSQVERSGANVLTF. The CDR3 bases are TGCGCCAGCAGCCAAGTTGAGCGCTCTGGGGCCAACGTCCTGACTTTC.